This entry concerns a single T cell receptor (beta chain). This sample was taken from a study of blood T cell repertoires in COVID-19. On the study more broadly: PBMCs, B-cell-depleted T cells, or T cells provided the cDNA or gDNA that made up the material.

V was shortened by 4 bases and J by 1 base, with 28 bases between the two germline ends. The CDR3 totals 20 residues. Germline lookup yields CDR1 SGHDN and CDR2 FVKESK. The assay was immunoSEQ multiplex PCR, and TCRdb's table has in-frame clones only and misses some. Altogether roughly 20,000 clones are present, about 86% being singletons, with the ten largest covering 11%. The sequence came from a human donor in a cohort sampled during active COVID-19. The chain is built from TRBV14 and TRBJ1-2, with D maybe TRBD1 (5 bases). The sequencing input was peripheral blood. CDR3 in amino acids: CASSPYKPIGAPNHNYGYTF. The CDR3 DNA reads TGTGCCAGCAGCCCTTATAAGCCGATTGGGGCCCCTAACCATAACTATGGCTACACCTTC.